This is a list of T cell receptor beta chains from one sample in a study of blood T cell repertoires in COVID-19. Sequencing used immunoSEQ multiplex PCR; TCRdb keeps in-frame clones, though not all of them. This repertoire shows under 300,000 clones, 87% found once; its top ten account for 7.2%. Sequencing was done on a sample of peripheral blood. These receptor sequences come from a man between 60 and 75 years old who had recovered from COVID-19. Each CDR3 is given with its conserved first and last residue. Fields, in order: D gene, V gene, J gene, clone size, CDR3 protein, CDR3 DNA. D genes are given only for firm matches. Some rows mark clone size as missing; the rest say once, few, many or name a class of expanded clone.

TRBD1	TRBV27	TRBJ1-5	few	CASSPWTGYSNQPQHF	TGTGCCAGCAGTCCATGGACAGGTTATAGCAATCAGCCCCAGCATTTT
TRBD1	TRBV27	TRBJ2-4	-	CASSEKQGAKNIQYF	TGTGCCAGCAGTGAGAAACAGGGGGCCAAAAACATTCAGTACTTC
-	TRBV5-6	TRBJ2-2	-	CASSLVGPDYTGELFF	TGTGCCAGCAGCTTGGTTGGCCCGGACTACACCGGGGAGCTGTTTTTT
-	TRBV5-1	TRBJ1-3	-	CASSRDMTSSGNTIYF	TGCGCCAGCAGCCGGGACATGACGAGCTCTGGAAACACCATATATTTT
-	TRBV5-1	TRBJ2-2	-	CASSSGSTGELFF	TGCGCCAGCAGCTCAGGGTCCACCGGGGAGCTGTTTTTT
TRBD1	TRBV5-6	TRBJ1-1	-	CASSLGPGQGDTEAFF	TGTGCCAGCAGCTTGGGCCCCGGACAGGGGGACACTGAAGCTTTCTTT
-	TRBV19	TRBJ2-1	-	CASSIGDLGRGSYNEQFF	TGTGCCAGTAGTATCGGCGACCTTGGACGGGGCTCCTACAATGAGCAGTTCTTC
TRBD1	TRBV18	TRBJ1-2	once	CASSDQGQGVAGYTF	TGTGCCAGCTCAGACCAGGGACAGGGGGTAGCTGGCTACACCTTC
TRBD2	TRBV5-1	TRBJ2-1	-	CASSLVGAGGYNEQFF	TGCGCCAGCAGCTTGGTCGGAGCGGGGGGGTACAATGAGCAGTTCTTC
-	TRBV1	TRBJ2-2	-	CTSFPGLPWTGELFF	TGCACCAGCTTTCCGGGACTCCCCTGGACCGGGGAGCTGTTTTTT
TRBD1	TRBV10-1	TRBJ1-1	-	CASSGQGFTEAFF	TGCGCCAGCAGTGGACAGGGTTTCACTGAAGCTTTCTTT
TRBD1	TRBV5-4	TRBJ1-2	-	CASSLAGQTNYGYTF	TGTGCCAGCAGCTTGGCGGGACAGACTAACTATGGCTACACCTTC
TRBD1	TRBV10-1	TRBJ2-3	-	CASRGQASTDTQYF	TGCGCCAGCAGAGGACAGGCGTCGACAGATACGCAGTATTTT
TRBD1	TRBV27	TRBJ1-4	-	CASKTGTGREKLFF	TGTGCCAGCAAAACCGGGACAGGGCGTGAAAAACTGTTTTTT
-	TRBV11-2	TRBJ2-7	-	CASSFLRGQIPHEQYF	TGTGCCAGCAGCTTTCTCAGGGGCCAGATACCCCACGAGCAGTACTTC
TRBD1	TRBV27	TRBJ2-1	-	CASSGTQGARVGFF	TGTGCCAGCAGTGGGACACAGGGGGCGCGGGTTGGGTTCTTC
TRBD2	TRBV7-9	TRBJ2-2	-	CASSYGGANTGELFF	TGTGCCAGCAGCTACGGGGGGGCAAACACCGGGGAGCTGTTTTTT
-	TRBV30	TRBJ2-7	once	CAWNDGGSYEQYF	TGTGCCTGGAACGACGGGGGATCCTACGAGCAGTACTTC
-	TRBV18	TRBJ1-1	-	CASSRIEDTEAFF	TGTGCCAGCTCACGCATCGAGGACACTGAAGCTTTCTTT
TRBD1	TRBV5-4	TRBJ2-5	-	CASSASRGTGGETQYF	TGTGCCAGCAGCGCGTCCCGTGGGACAGGGGGGGAGACCCAGTACTTC
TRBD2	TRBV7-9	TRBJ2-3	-	CASSLGWVAGGTDTQYF	TGTGCCAGCAGCTTAGGGTGGGTAGCGGGGGGCACAGATACGCAGTATTTT
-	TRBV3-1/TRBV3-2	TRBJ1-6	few	CASSQDWGVGNSPLHF	TGTGCCAGCAGCCAAGATTGGGGGGTCGGGAATTCACCCCTCCACTTT
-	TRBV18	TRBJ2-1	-	CASSPLLQGTHNEQFF	TGTGCCAGCTCACCACTGTTACAGGGAACTCACAATGAGCAGTTCTTC
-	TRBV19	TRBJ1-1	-	CASSRTRMNTEAFF	TGTGCCAGTAGTAGGACAAGAATGAACACTGAAGCTTTCTTT
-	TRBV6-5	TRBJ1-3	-	CASSARHLSGNTIYF	TGTGCCAGCAGCGCAAGACATTTGTCTGGAAACACCATATATTTT
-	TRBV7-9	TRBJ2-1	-	CASSLPRYEQFF	TGTGCCAGCAGCTTGCCTAGGTATGAGCAGTTCTTC
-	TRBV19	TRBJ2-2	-	CASSIQQRGTGELFF	TGTGCCAGTAGTATACAGCAGAGAGGGACCGGGGAGCTGTTTTTT
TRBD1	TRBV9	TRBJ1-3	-	CASSTGQGISGNTIYF	TGTGCCAGCAGCACAGGACAGGGGATCTCTGGAAACACCATATATTTT
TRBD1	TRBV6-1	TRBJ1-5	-	CASSEAGQGNQPQHF	TGTGCCAGCAGTGAGGCGGGACAGGGGAATCAGCCCCAGCATTTT
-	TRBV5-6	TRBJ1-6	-	CASSLGRVSPLHF	TGTGCCAGCAGCTTGGGACGGGTCTCACCCCTCCACTTT
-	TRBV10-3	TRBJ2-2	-	CASSSEQIVTGELFF	TGTGCCTCATCATCCGAACAGATTGTCACCGGGGAGCTGTTTTTT
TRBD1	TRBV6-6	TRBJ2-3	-	CASSPRGRMTDTQYF	TGTGCCAGCAGTCCCAGGGGGCGAATGACAGATACGCAGTATTTT
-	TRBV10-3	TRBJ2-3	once	CAISEQQRIAVVDTQYF	TGTGCCATCAGTGAGCAGCAGCGGATAGCCGTTGTTGATACGCAGTATTTT
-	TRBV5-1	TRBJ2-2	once	CASSLGTALNTGELFF	TGCGCCAGCAGCTTGGGGACAGCCCTCAACACCGGGGAGCTGTTTTTT
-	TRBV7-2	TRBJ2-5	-	CASSRTGETQYF	TGTGCCAGCAGCAGAACCGGGGAGACCCAGTACTTC
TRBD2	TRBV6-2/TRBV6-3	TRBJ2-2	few	CASSPLRTSGGGTGELFF	TGTGCCAGCAGTCCCCTCCGGACTAGCGGGGGAGGCACCGGGGAGCTGTTTTTT
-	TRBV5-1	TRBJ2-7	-	CASSAGNSEQYF	TGCGCCAGCAGCGCAGGGAACTCCGAGCAGTACTTC
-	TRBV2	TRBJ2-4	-	CASNGARATRDEYRNIQYF	TGTGCCAGCAATGGGGCGCGGGCGACTAGGGACGAATACAGAAACATTCAGTACTTC
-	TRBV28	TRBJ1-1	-	CASRKGTEAFF	TGTGCCAGCAGAAAGGGGACTGAAGCTTTCTTT
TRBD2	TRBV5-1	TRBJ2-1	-	CASSLNSGVYNEQFF	TGCGCCAGCAGCTTGAATAGCGGGGTATACAATGAGCAGTTCTTC
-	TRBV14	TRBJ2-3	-	CASSQGAGTSTDTQYF	TGTGCCAGCAGCCAAGGGGCGGGGACTAGCACAGATACGCAGTATTTT
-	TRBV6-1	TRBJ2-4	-	CASSEPGNIQYF	TGTGCCAGCAGTGAACCCGGAAACATTCAGTACTTC
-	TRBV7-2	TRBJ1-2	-	CASSALRVTSHGYTF	TGTGCCAGCAGCGCCCTCAGGGTCACCTCGCATGGCTACACCTTC
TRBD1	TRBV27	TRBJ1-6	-	CASSIRDRGNSPLHF	TGTGCCAGCAGTATCCGGGACAGGGGCAATTCACCCCTCCACTTT
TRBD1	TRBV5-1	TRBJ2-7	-	CASSLGTGGSGEQYF	TGCGCCAGCAGCTTAGGGACAGGGGGGTCTGGCGAGCAGTACTTC
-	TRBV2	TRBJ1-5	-	CASSELVPGQPQHF	TGTGCCAGCAGTGAACTAGTGCCGGGGCAGCCCCAGCATTTT
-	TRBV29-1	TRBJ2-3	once	CSVVQNPGLYTDTQYF	TGCAGCGTTGTCCAAAATCCGGGACTCTACACAGATACGCAGTATTTT
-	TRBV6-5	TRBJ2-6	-	CASSYRVEGANVLTF	TGTGCCAGCAGTTACCGGGTGGAAGGGGCCAACGTCCTGACTTTC
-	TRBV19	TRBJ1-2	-	CASSIQGVDHGYTF	TGTGCCAGTAGTATCCAGGGCGTGGATCATGGCTACACCTTC
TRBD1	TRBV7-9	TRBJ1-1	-	CASSLETGAPTEAFF	TGTGCCAGCAGCTTAGAAACAGGGGCCCCGACTGAAGCTTTCTTT
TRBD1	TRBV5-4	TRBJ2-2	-	CASSLPGQGRITGELFF	TGTGCCAGCAGCCTCCCTGGACAGGGAAGGATCACCGGGGAGCTGTTTTTT
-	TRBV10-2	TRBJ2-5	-	CASSGLVLQETQYF	TGCGCCAGCAGTGGTCTAGTACTTCAAGAGACCCAGTACTTC
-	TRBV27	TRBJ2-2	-	CASSTRIRGGELFF	TGTGCCAGCTCAACCCGCATAAGGGGAGGGGAGCTGTTTTTT
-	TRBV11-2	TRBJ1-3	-	CASSFSSPEGGNTIYF	TGTGCCAGCAGCTTCTCGTCCCCGGAGGGGGGAAACACCATATATTTT
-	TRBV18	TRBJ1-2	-	CASSPSTYGYTF	TGTGCCAGCTCACCGAGTACCTATGGCTACACCTTC
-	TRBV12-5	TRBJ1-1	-	CASGLVNSNTEAFF	TGTGCTAGTGGTTTGGTAAACTCTAACACTGAAGCTTTCTTT
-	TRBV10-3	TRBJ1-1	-	CAIEVRGDSGTEAFF	TGTGCCATCGAAGTCAGGGGCGACTCCGGGACTGAAGCTTTCTTT
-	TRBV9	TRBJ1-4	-	CASSVGTVTNEKLFF	TGTGCCAGCAGCGTAGGTACGGTCACTAATGAAAAACTGTTTTTT
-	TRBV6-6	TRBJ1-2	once	CASVRAGDEISGYTF	TGTGCCAGCGTCCGGGCGGGGGACGAGATCTCTGGCTACACCTTC
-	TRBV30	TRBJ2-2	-	CAWSVGGTGELFF	TGTGCCTGGAGTGTGGGGGGCACCGGGGAGCTGTTTTTT